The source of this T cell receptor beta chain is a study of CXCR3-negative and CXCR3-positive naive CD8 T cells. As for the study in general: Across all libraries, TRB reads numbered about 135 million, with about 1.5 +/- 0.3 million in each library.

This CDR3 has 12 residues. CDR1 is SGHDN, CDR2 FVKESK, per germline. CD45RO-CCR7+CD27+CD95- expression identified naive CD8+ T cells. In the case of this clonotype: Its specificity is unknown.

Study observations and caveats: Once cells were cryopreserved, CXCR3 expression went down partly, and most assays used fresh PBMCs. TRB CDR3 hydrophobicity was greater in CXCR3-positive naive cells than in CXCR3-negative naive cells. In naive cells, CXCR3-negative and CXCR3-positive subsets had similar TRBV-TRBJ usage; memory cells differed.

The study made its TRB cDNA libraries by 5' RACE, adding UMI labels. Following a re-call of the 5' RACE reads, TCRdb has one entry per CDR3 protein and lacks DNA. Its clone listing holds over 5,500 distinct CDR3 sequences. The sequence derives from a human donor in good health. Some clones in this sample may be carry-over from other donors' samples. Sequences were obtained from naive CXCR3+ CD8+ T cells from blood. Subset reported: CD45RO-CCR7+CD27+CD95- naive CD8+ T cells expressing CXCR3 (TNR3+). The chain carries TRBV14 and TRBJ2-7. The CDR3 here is CASSQDNYEQYF. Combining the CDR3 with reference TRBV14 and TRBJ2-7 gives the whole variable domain EAGVTQFPSHSVIEKGQTVTLRCDPISGHDNLYWYRRVMGKEIKFLLHFVKESKQDESGMPNNRFLAERTGGTYSTLKVQPAELEDSGVYFCASSQDNYEQYFGPGTRLTVT.